Each of the 17 T cell receptor beta chains below was sequenced from the same sample in a study of cytomegalovirus exposure and HLA in healthy donors. Sequencing was performed with immunoSEQ multiplex PCR; in TCRdb, only in-frame clones are kept and a portion is missing. This table has about 160,000 clones, under 90% appearing once. The sequenced sample consisted of PBMCs. The source of these receptors is a woman in her late teens or twenties in good health and CMV-seropositive.

J is TRBJ2-2 and V is TRBV7-3; D is unresolved. Germline V gives CDR1 SGHTA, CDR2 FQGTGA. This CDR3 has 12 amino acids. Trimming removed 4 bases from V and 6 bases from J, with 6 bases in between. This chain's CDR3 is CASSSGSGELFF. The DNA for the CDR3 is TGTGCCAGCAGCTCGGGTTCCGGGGAGCTGTTTTTT.

J is TRBJ1-1 and V is TRBV19; no firm D call. Germline CDR1 reads LNHDA; CDR2 reads SQIVND (reference sequence). The ends were cut back, 7 bases at V and 0 bases at J, with 12 bases in the middle. The CDR3 loop spans 14 amino acids. CDR3 amino acids: CASIRGELNTEAFF. DNA of the CDR3: TGTGCCAGTATCCGGGGAGAGTTGAACACTGAAGCTTTCTTT.

This rearrangement joins TRBV4-3 to TRBJ2-3; no reliable D call. Germline assignment: CDR1 LGHNA and CDR2 YSLEER. V lost 1 base and J lost 0, with 14 bases in between. This CDR3 contains 17 residues. As DNA, the CDR3 is TGCGCCAGCAGCCAAGGGGCAGGCTTAACTAGCACAGATACGCAGTATTTT. This gives the protein CASSQGAGLTSTDTQYF.

The V call is TRBV4-3, the J call TRBJ1-1, with 9 bases matching TRBD1. With 4 bases clipped from V and 3 bases from J, the junction kept 12 bases outside the gene matches. The germline V gene has CDR1 LGHNA and CDR2 YSLEER. The CDR3 covers 17 residues. The CDR3: CASSRDQYRGPDTEAFF. The CDR3 DNA reads TGCGCCAGCAGCCGAGACCAATACAGGGGGCCAGACACTGAAGCTTTCTTT.

The chain carries TRBV7-9 and TRBJ1-5; D remains unclear. There are 14 residues in the CDR3. The ends were cut back, 5 bases at V and 3 bases at J, with 11 bases in the middle. Germline CDR1 SEHNR, CDR2 FQNEAQ (reference sequence). The CDR3 reads CASSLDTFNQPQHF. The CDR3 nucleotides are TGTGCCAGCAGCCTAGACACATTCAATCAGCCCCAGCATTTT.

The chain carries TRBV5-4 and TRBJ1-1, with TRBD1 identical over 9 bases. Germline lookup yields CDR1 SGHNT and CDR2 YYREEE (reference sequence). The CDR3 is 14 residues long. V dropped 7 bases and J dropped 7; count of bases not matched to a gene: 11. The CDR3 spells CASGSQQGAGEAFF. CDR3 sequence (DNA): TGTGCCAGCGGCTCGCAACAGGGGGCGGGTGAAGCTTTCTTT.

J is TRBJ1-2 and V is TRBV4-2, with 9 nucleotides matching TRBD1. CDR3 size: 14 residues. CDR1 and CDR2 (germline): LGHNA, YNFKEQ. With V trimmed by 3 bases and J by 13 bases, 12 bases remained unmatched. DNA for the CDR3: TGTGCCAGCAGCCACGTGGGACAGGGTAGAGGAGGCACCTTC. Translating it yields CASSHVGQGRGGTF.

The chain has TRBV6-6 and TRBJ2-2; TRBD2 is a possible D gene (5 bases). Per the germline V gene, CDR1 is MNHNY and CDR2 is SVGAGI (reference sequence). Trimming left V 8 bases short and J 5 bases short, with 18 bases between. The CDR3 runs to 15 residues. CDR3 nucleotide sequence: TGTGCCAGCTCCAACCGGGGAGCTGGGACCGGGGAGCTGTTTTTT. Its translation is CASSNRGAGTGELFF.

V usage is TRBV11-1 and J usage is TRBJ2-5; 7 nucleotides match TRBD1. Germline CDR1 SGHAT, CDR2 FQDESV (reference sequence). V dropped 4 bases and J dropped 5; count of bases not matched to a gene: 16. There are 17 residues in the CDR3. CDR3 DNA sequence: TGTGCCAGCAGCTACCAGCTCGAAGACAGGGAAGGGGAGACCCAGTACTTC. Translating gives CASSYQLEDREGETQYF. Full variable domain (remainder filled in from reference TRBV11-1 and TRBJ2-5): EAEVAQSPRYKITEKSQAVAFWCDPISGHATLYWYRQILGQGPELLVQFQDESVVDDSQLPKDRFSAERLKGVDSTLKIQPAELGDSAMYLCASSYQLEDREGETQYFGPGTRLLVL.

CDR3 in DNA: TGTGCCAGCTCACCATCATCAGGATGGGATGGCTACACCTTC. It encodes CASSPSSGWDGYTF. The rearrangement joins TRBV18 to TRBJ1-2; unclear D gene. This CDR3 comprises 14 residues. Trimming shortened V by 2 bases and J by 6 bases, and 13 bases separated the two germline ends. CDR1 and CDR2 (germline): KGHSH, LQKENI.

A single count supports this clone. V and J are TRBV18 and TRBJ1-3; 12 bases align to TRBD1. The germline CDR1 and CDR2 sequences are KGHSH and LQKENI. This CDR3 is 15 amino acids long. The junction had 5 bases not matched to a gene; V was cut back by 3 bases and J by 8 bases. The CDR3 loop reads CASSPGQGAVYTIYF. The CDR3, as DNA: TGTGCCAGCTCACCGGGACAGGGGGCTGTGTACACCATATATTTT.

The rearrangement links TRBV30 to TRBJ1-2; D is perhaps TRBD1 (5 bases). The CDR3 totals 13 residues. In germline, CDR1 is GTSNPN, CDR2 SVGIG (reference sequence). V lost 6 bases, J lost 5 bases, and 16 bases lay in between. The CDR3 bases are TGTGCCTGCATACCAGGGACTACTTATGGCTACACCTTC. Translating it yields CACIPGTTYGYTF.

This clone was counted between two and nine times. The gene calls are TRBV18 and TRBJ2-7; 7 positions agree with TRBD1. The length of the CDR3 is 16 residues. The germline CDR1 and CDR2 sequences are KGHSH and LQKENI. V was pared by 0 bases and J by 2 bases, with 7 bases of the junction left unmatched. This CDR3 reads CASSPPKGGITYEQYF. For the CDR3, the DNA is TGTGCCAGCTCACCACCGAAAGGGGGCATCACCTACGAGCAGTACTTC.

The CDR3 sequence is CASSLNGRSNEKLFF. The CDR3, as DNA: TGTGCCAGCAGCTTAAACGGGAGATCTAATGAAAAACTGTTTTTT. The chain couples TRBV7-3 to TRBJ1-4, with D unclear. The V and J ends lost 1 base and 3 bases respectively, with 9 bases between them. The germline V gene encodes CDR1 SGHTA and CDR2 FQGTGA. The length of the CDR3 is 15 residues.

V is TRBV30 and J is TRBJ1-1; maybe TRBD1 (5 bases). The V and J ends lost 4 bases and 0 bases respectively, with 18 bases between them. Germline V gives CDR1 GTSNPN, CDR2 SVGIG (reference sequence). The CDR3 spans 16 residues. CDR3 coding DNA: TGTGCCTGGATTAATCGTAAGGCAGGGCTGAACACTGAAGCTTTCTTT. Amino acids: CAWINRKAGLNTEAFF.

This clone was seen just once. The V call is TRBV30, the J call TRBJ2-6, with D uncertain. The CDR3 spans 12 residues. The germline V gene has CDR1 GTSNPN and CDR2 SVGIG (reference sequence). The V and J ends lost 3 bases and 2 bases respectively, with 2 bases between them. CDR3: CAWSTGANVLTF. CDR3 DNA sequence: TGTGCCTGGAGCACTGGGGCCAACGTCCTGACTTTC.

CDR3 in DNA: TGTGCCAGCAGCTTGGTAGGAGGGCAGTTCTTC. As protein: CASSLVGGQFF. The V call is TRBV11-3, the J call TRBJ2-1; tentatively, D is TRBD2 (5 bases). CDR1 and CDR2 (germline): SGHNT, YENEEA. The CDR3 loop spans 11 amino acids. The germline V and J ends were trimmed by 3 bases and 12 bases, with 9 bases remaining between them.